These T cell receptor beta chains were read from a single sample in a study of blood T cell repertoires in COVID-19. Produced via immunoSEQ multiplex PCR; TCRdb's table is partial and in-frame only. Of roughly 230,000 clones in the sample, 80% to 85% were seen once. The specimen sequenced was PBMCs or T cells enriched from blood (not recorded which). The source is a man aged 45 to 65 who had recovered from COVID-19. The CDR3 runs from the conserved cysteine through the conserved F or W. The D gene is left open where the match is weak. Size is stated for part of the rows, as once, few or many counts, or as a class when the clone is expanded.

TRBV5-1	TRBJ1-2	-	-	CASSPGEDIANNYGYTF	TGCGCCAGCAGCCCGGGGGAAGACATCGCCAATAACTATGGCTACACCTTC
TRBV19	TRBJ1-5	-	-	CASSIGRQGRPQHF	TGTGCCAGTAGTATCGGTCGCCAGGGGCGGCCCCAGCATTTT
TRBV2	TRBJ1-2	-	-	CASRRPRGENYGYTF	TGTGCCAGCAGAAGGCCCAGGGGCGAAAACTATGGCTACACCTTC
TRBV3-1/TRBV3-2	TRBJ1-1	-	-	CASSPLEGNTEAFF	TGTGCCAGCAGCCCCCTTGAGGGGAACACTGAAGCTTTCTTT
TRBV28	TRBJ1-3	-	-	CASSLSGAGNTIYF	TGTGCCAGCAGTTTATCAGGGGCTGGAAACACCATATATTTT
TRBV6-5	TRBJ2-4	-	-	CASSYSDPLRDIQYF	TGTGCCAGCAGTTACTCCGACCCCTTGAGGGACATTCAGTACTTC
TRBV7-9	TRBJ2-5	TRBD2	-	CASSSLSGGGRKTKTQYF	TGTGCCAGCAGCTCCCTAAGTGGGGGAGGGCGAAAAACGAAGACCCAGTACTTC
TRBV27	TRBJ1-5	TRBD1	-	CASNKGQGINQPQHF	TGTGCCAGCAACAAAGGACAGGGAATAAATCAGCCCCAGCATTTT
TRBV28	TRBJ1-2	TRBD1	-	CASTSGGTGEAAYTF	TGTGCCAGCACCTCCGGAGGGACAGGGGAAGCCGCCTACACCTTC
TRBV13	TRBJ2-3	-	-	CASRRTGSGDTQYF	TGTGCCAGCAGGAGAACGGGTAGTGGAGATACGCAGTATTTT
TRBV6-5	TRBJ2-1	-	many	CAAGLESSYNEQFF	TGTGCCGCCGGTCTGGAGAGCTCCTACAATGAGCAGTTCTTC
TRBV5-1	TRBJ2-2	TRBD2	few	CASSYTSGANTGELFF	TGCGCCAGCAGCTACACTAGCGGGGCGAACACCGGGGAGCTGTTTTTT
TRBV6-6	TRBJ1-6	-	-	CAEGANSPLHF	TGTGCGGAAGGGGCAAATTCACCCCTCCACTTT
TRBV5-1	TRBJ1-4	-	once	CASRRGPDNEKLFF	TGCGCCAGCAGGCGAGGGCCAGACAATGAAAAACTGTTTTTT
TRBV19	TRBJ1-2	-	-	CASSISRANYGYTF	TGTGCCAGTAGTATTTCCAGGGCGAACTATGGCTACACCTTC
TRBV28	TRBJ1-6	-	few	CASLSLRQSSPLHF	TGTGCCAGCCTCTCCCTGAGGCAAAGCTCACCCCTCCACTTT
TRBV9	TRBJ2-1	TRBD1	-	CASSVGGQGSFEQFF	TGTGCCAGCAGCGTAGGAGGACAGGGTTCGTTTGAGCAGTTCTTC
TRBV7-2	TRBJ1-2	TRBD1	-	CASSTRTGAGLYGYTF	TGTGCCAGCAGCACGAGAACAGGGGCGGGACTGTATGGCTACACCTTC
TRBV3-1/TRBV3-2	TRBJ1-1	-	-	CASSQEGALNTEAFF	TGTGCCAGCAGCCAAGAGGGGGCGTTGAACACTGAAGCTTTCTTT
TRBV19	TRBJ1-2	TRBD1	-	CASSIRTGHTYGYTF	TGTGCCAGTAGTATACGGACAGGGCATACCTATGGCTACACCTTC
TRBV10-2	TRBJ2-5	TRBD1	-	CASSYGQGETQYF	TGCGCCAGCAGTTACGGACAGGGGGAGACCCAGTACTTC
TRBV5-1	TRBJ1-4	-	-	CASSWGKEGEKLFF	TGCGCCAGCAGCTGGGGGAAGGAGGGTGAAAAACTGTTTTTT
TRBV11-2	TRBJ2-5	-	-	CASSLPPTQETQYF	TGTGCCAGCAGCCTCCCTCCGACACAAGAGACCCAGTACTTC
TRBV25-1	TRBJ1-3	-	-	CASSESLSGNTIYF	TGTGCCAGCAGTGAATCGTTGTCTGGAAACACCATATATTTT
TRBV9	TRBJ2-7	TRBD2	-	CASSVRTSSYEQYF	TGTGCCAGCAGCGTGCGGACTAGCTCCTACGAGCAGTACTTC
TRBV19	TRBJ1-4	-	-	CASSSRIPLPTELFF	TGTGCCAGTAGTTCCCGAATCCCTCTCCCCACGGAACTGTTTTTT
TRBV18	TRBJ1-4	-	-	CASSPLRDIGEKLFF	TGTGCCAGCTCACCACTTCGGGACATAGGGGAAAAACTGTTTTTT
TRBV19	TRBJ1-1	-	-	CASIDVAGLNTEAFF	TGTGCCAGTATTGATGTTGCTGGACTCAACACTGAAGCTTTCTTT
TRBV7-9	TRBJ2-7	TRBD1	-	CASSLSPGQDIYEQYF	TGTGCCAGCAGCTTATCGCCGGGACAGGATATCTACGAGCAGTACTTC
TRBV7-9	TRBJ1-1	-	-	CASSLEAGNTEAFF	TGTGCCAGCAGCTTAGAAGCAGGGAACACTGAAGCTTTCTTT
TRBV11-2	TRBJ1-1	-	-	CASSLRTPAGHTEAFF	TGTGCCAGCAGCTTACGTACCCCGGCTGGGCACACTGAAGCTTTCTTT
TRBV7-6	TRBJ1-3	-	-	CASSTSVGVSGNTIYF	TGTGCCAGCAGCACGTCCGTTGGAGTCTCTGGAAACACCATATATTTT
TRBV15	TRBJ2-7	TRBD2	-	CATRPRLAVHEQYF	TGTGCCACCAGGCCCCGACTAGCTGTCCACGAGCAGTACTTC
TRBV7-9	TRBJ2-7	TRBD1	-	CASSLEGGPLF	TGTGCCAGCAGCTTAGAAGGGGGCCCCCTCTTC
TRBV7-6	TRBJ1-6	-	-	CASSQGTAPNSPLHF	TGTGCCAGCAGCCAGGGTACAGCCCCAAATTCACCCCTCCACTTT
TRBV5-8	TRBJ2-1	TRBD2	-	CASSWGQGLAGYNEQFF	TGTGCCAGCAGCTGGGGACAGGGACTAGCGGGGTACAATGAGCAGTTCTTC
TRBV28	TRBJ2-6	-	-	CASSFRTSGANVLTF	TGTGCCAGCAGTTTCCGGACTTCTGGGGCCAACGTCCTGACTTTC
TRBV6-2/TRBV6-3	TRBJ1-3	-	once	CASSPGHSGNTIYF	TGTGCCAGCAGTCCGGGTCACTCTGGAAACACCATATATTTT
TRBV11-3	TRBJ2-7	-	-	CASSLFGSSLGLTYEQYF	TGTGCCAGCAGCTTATTTGGTAGCTCGTTGGGGCTAACCTACGAGCAGTACTTC
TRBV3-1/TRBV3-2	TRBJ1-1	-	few	CASTLAGTEAFF	TGTGCCAGCACCTTGGCAGGGACTGAAGCTTTCTTT
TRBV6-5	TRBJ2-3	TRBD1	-	CASSRGQGASDTQYF	TGTGCCAGCAGTAGAGGACAGGGGGCTTCAGATACGCAGTATTTT
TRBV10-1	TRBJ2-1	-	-	CASSVFSGLGYNEQFF	TGCGCCAGCAGCGTTTTTAGCGGCCTTGGCTACAATGAGCAGTTCTTC
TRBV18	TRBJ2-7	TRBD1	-	CASSRDSSYEQYF	TGTGCCAGCTCACGGGACAGCTCCTACGAGCAGTACTTC
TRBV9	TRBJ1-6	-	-	CASSVGQRAYNSPLHF	TGTGCCAGCAGCGTAGGACAGAGAGCCTATAATTCACCCCTCCACTTT
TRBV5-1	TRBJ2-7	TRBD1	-	CASSLGQGAPYEQYF	TGCGCCAGCAGCTTGGGACAGGGGGCCCCTTACGAGCAGTACTTC
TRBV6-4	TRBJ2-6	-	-	CASREAVGANVLTF	TGTGCCAGCAGAGAGGCCGTGGGGGCCAACGTCCTGACTTTC
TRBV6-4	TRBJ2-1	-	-	CASSDSFLVPYNEQFF	TGTGCCAGCAGTGACTCATTTTTAGTCCCCTACAATGAGCAGTTCTTC
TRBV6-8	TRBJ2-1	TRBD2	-	CASSFLAGGPDNEQFF	TGTGCCAGCAGTTTTCTAGCGGGAGGGCCGGATAATGAGCAGTTCTTC
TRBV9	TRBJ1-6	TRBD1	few	CASSARTGYNSPLHF	TGTGCCAGCAGCGCACGGACAGGATATAATTCACCCCTCCACTTT
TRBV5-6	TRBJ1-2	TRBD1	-	CASILRGLVGYTF	TGTGCCAGCATACTGAGGGGGCTGGTTGGCTACACCTTC
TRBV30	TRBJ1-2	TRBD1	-	CAWSTNRGGYTF	TGTGCCTGGAGTACCAACAGGGGAGGCTACACCTTC
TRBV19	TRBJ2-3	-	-	CASTPLGSTDTQYF	TGTGCCAGTACTCCTCTAGGAAGCACAGATACGCAGTATTTT
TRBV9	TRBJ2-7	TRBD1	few	CASSPGDRDYEQYF	TGTGCCAGCAGCCCAGGGGACAGGGATTACGAGCAGTACTTC
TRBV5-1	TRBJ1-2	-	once	CASSLEGVLDGYTF	TGCGCCAGCAGTTTAGAGGGGGTTCTAGATGGCTACACCTTC
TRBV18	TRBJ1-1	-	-	CASSPSTGTEAFF	TGTGCCAGCTCACCCTCGACGGGCACTGAAGCTTTCTTT